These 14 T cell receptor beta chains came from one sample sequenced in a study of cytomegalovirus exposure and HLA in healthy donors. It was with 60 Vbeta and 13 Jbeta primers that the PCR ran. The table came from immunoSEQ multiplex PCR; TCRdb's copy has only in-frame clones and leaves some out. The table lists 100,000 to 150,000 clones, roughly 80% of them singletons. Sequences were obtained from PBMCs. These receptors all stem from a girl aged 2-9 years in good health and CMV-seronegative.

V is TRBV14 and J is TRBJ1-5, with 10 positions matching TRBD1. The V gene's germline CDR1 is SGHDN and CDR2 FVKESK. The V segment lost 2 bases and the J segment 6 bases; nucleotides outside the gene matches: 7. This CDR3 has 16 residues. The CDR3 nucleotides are TGTGCCAGCAGCCAATCTGGGACAGGGGATAGTCAGCCCCAGCATTTT. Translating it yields CASSQSGTGDSQPQHF.

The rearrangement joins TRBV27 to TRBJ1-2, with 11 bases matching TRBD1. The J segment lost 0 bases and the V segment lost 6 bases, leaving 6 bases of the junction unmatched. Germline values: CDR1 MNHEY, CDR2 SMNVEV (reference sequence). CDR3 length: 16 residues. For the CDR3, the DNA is TGTGCCAGCAGGAGGGACAGGGGGGAATCTAACTATGGCTACACCTTC. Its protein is CASRRDRGESNYGYTF.

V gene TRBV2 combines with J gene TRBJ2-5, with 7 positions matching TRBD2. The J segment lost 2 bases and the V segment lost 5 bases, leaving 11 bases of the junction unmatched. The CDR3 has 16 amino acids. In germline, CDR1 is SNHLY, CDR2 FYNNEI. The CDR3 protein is CASSSGSGAHQETQYF. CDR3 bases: TGTGCCAGCAGTTCCGGGAGCGGGGCACATCAAGAGACCCAGTACTTC.

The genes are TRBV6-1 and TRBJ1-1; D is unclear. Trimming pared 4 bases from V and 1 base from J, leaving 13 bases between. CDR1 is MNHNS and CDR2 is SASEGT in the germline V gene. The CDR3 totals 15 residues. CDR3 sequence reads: CASSARVGGNTEAFF. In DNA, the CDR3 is TGTGCCAGCAGTGCACGGGTTGGAGGGAACACTGAAGCTTTCTTT.

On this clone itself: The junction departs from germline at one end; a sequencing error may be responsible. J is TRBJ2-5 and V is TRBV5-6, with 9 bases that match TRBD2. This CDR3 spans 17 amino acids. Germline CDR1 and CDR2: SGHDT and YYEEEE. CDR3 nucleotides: TGTGCCCGCAGCTTCGTTGGTGGCGGGGGGGCTTCCGAGACCCAGTACTTC. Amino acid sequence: CARSFVGGGGASETQYF.

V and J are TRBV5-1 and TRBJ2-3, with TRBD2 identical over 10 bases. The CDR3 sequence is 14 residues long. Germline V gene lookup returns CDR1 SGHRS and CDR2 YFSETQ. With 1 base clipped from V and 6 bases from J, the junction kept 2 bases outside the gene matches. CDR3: CASSLTTSGDTQYF. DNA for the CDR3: TGCGCCAGCAGCTTGACGACTAGCGGGGATACGCAGTATTTT. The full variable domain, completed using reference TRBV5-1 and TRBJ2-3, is KAGVTQTPRYLIKTRGQQVTLSCSPISGHRSVSWYQQTPGQGLQFLFEYFSETQRNKGNFPGRFSGRQFSNSRSEMNVSTLELGDSALYLCASSLTTSGDTQYFGPGTRLTVL.

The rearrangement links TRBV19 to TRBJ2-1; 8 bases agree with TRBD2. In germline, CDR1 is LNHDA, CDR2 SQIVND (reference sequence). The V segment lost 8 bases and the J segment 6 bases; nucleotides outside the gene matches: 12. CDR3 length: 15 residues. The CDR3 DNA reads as TGTGCCAGTTCGCCGGGAGGGCCAGGTGGCAATGAGCAGTTCTTC. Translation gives CASSPGGPGGNEQFF.

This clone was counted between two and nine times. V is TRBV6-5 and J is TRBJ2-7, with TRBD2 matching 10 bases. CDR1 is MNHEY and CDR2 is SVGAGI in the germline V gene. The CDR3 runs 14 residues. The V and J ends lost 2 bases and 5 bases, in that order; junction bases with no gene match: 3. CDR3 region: CASSYGLAGDEQYF. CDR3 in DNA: TGTGCCAGCAGTTACGGTCTAGCGGGAGACGAGCAGTACTTC.

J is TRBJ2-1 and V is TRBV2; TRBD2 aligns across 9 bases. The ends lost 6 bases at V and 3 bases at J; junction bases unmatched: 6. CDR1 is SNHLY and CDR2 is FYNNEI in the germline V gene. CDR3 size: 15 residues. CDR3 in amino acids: CASRTGTSFYNEQFF. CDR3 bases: TGTGCCAGCAGGACTGGGACTAGCTTCTACAATGAGCAGTTCTTC.

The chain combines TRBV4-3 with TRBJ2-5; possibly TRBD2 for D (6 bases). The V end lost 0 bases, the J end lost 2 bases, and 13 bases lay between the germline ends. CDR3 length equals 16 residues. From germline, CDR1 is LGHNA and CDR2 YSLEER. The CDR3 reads CASSQDYGGPQETQYF. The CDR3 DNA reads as TGCGCCAGCAGCCAAGATTACGGGGGACCACAAGAGACCCAGTACTTC.

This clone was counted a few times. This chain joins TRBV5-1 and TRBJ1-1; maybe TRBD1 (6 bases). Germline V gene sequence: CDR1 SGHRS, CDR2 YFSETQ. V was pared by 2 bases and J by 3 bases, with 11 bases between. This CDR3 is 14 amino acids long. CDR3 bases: TGCGCCAGCAGCTTCGGGGCAGGGGACACTGAAGCTTTCTTT. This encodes CASSFGAGDTEAFF.

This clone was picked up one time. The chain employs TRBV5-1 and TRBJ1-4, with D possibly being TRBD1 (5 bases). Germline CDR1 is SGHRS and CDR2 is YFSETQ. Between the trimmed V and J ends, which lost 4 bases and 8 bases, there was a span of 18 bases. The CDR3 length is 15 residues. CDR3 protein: CASSPRWPGREKLFF. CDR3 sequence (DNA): TGCGCCAGCAGCCCGCGGTGGCCAGGGAGGGAAAAACTGTTTTTT.

CDR3 protein: CASSLPGTGAYEQYF. The CDR3 bases are TGCGCCAGCAGTCTGCCCGGGACTGGAGCCTACGAGCAGTACTTC. The chain links TRBV5-1 to TRBJ2-7, with D perhaps TRBD2 (6 bases). This CDR3 contains 15 residues. V lost 5 bases and J 2 bases, leaving 17 bases between the germline ends. CDR1 and CDR2 from the germline V gene are SGHRS and YFSETQ.

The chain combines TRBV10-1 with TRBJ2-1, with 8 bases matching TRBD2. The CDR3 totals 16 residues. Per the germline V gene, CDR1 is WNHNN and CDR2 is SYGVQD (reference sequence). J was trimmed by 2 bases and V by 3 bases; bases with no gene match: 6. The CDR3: CASSESSGSPYNEQFF. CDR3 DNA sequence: TGCGCCAGCAGTGAATCCAGCGGGAGTCCCTACAATGAGCAGTTCTTC.